This T cell receptor (beta chain) derives from a study of a mutant IDH1 vaccine in newly diagnosed glioma. Study as a whole: Patients previously underwent radiotherapy, temozolomide, or both, and most underwent both. Study-level findings and limits: Shifts in the top peripheral T cell clonotypes seemed unrelated to pseudoprogression.

Using immunoSEQ multiplex PCR, the repertoire was profiled, and TCRdb retains in-frame clones only, with some absent. In the table there are around 53,000 clones, 75% to 95% of which are singletons. Sample time point: week 11, during vaccination. Every vaccine dose comprised 300 ug of mutant IDH1 20-mer peptide plus topical imiquimod. As concerns this clone: The antigen remains undetermined.

The TCR sequence derives from a man between 50 and 59 years old with glioma. The input for sequencing was PBMCs, taken from a glioma patient whose treatment included an IDH1 peptide vaccine.

The CDR3 sequence is CASSFSVKSGNYGYTF. CDR3 coding DNA: TGTGCCAGCAGCTTTTCGGTCAAATCAGGAAACTATGGCTACACCTTC. The chain joins TRBV7-9 to TRBJ1-2; D gene ambiguous. Trimming shortened V by 3 bases and J by 2 bases, and 16 bases separated the two germline ends. The CDR3 spans 16 residues. The germline V gene has CDR1 SEHNR and CDR2 FQNEAQ (reference sequence).